The rows below give T cell receptor beta chains drawn from one sample of a study of graft-versus-host responses after intestinal transplantation. These receptors have no identified antigens. Sequenced by immunoSEQ multiplex PCR; TCRdb stores in-frame clones only, minus some. The repertoire has about 96,000 clones, more than 90% of them found once; the top ten carry roughly 0.31%. The specimen comprised unstimulated CD4+ T cells sorted from spleen or lymph node cells, sampled before intestinal transplant. These receptors originate from a human donor who received an intestinal transplant. CDR3s include the opening cysteine and the closing phenylalanine or tryptophan. D genes are given only for firm matches. Expanded clones are given a class, and other clones once, few, many or no size at all.

v_call: TRBV28; j_call: TRBJ1-1; clone_size: .; d_call: .; cdr3_aa: CASSLYGAAGLNTEAFF; cdr3_nt: TGTGCCAGCAGTTTATACGGGGCCGCGGGTTTGAACACTGAAGCTTTCTTT
v_call: TRBV9; j_call: TRBJ2-1; clone_size: .; d_call: TRBD2; cdr3_aa: CASSVEAVGRGYNEQFF; cdr3_nt: TGTGCCAGCAGCGTAGAGGCAGTCGGGAGGGGGTACAATGAGCAGTTCTTC
v_call: TRBV9; j_call: TRBJ1-6; clone_size: .; d_call: .; cdr3_aa: CASSAGTGTYNSPLHF; cdr3_nt: TGTGCCAGCAGCGCAGGAACCGGGACATATAATTCACCCCTCCACTTT
v_call: TRBV19; j_call: TRBJ2-1; clone_size: .; d_call: TRBD1; cdr3_aa: CASSIGTGNEQFF; cdr3_nt: TGTGCCAGTAGTATAGGGACAGGCAATGAGCAGTTCTTC
v_call: TRBV5-1; j_call: TRBJ2-7; clone_size: once; d_call: TRBD1; cdr3_aa: CASSSGQGGSYEQYF; cdr3_nt: TGCGCCAGCAGCTCCGGACAGGGCGGGTCCTACGAGCAGTACTTC
v_call: TRBV19; j_call: TRBJ2-2; clone_size: .; d_call: TRBD2; cdr3_aa: CASSILAGGHTGELFF; cdr3_nt: TGTGCCAGTAGTATCCTAGCGGGAGGCCACACCGGGGAGCTGTTTTTT
v_call: TRBV11-3; j_call: TRBJ2-1; clone_size: .; d_call: TRBD1; cdr3_aa: CASSLATGDNEQFF; cdr3_nt: TGTGCCAGCAGCTTAGCGACAGGGGACAATGAGCAGTTCTTC
v_call: TRBV11-2; j_call: TRBJ2-5; clone_size: .; d_call: .; cdr3_aa: CASSLETGSQETQYF; cdr3_nt: TGTGCCAGCAGCTTAGAAACAGGATCACAAGAGACCCAGTACTTC
v_call: TRBV10-3; j_call: TRBJ2-7; clone_size: once; d_call: TRBD2; cdr3_aa: CAISELGLAGDKYEQYF; cdr3_nt: TGTGCCATCAGTGAGCTGGGACTAGCGGGAGATAAATACGAGCAGTACTTC
v_call: TRBV18; j_call: TRBJ1-5; clone_size: .; d_call: .; cdr3_aa: CASSPVGGNTRNQPQHF; cdr3_nt: TGTGCCAGCTCACCGGTTGGGGGAAACACGCGAAATCAGCCCCAGCATTTT
v_call: TRBV2; j_call: TRBJ1-2; clone_size: .; d_call: .; cdr3_aa: CASSEDDTTNYGYTF; cdr3_nt: TGTGCCAGCAGTGAAGACGACACGACTAACTATGGCTACACCTTC
v_call: TRBV2; j_call: TRBJ1-6; clone_size: .; d_call: .; cdr3_aa: CASRPDISPLHF; cdr3_nt: TGTGCCAGCAGGCCCGACATCTCACCCCTCCACTTT
v_call: TRBV6-5; j_call: TRBJ1-2; clone_size: .; d_call: .; cdr3_aa: CASSYSVRGRSGYTF; cdr3_nt: TGTGCCAGCAGTTACTCGGTACGGGGGCGAAGTGGCTACACCTTC
v_call: TRBV10-3; j_call: TRBJ2-7; clone_size: .; d_call: .; cdr3_aa: CAIGTYKYYEQYF; cdr3_nt: TGTGCCATCGGGACATATAAATACTACGAGCAGTACTTC
v_call: TRBV27; j_call: TRBJ2-3; clone_size: .; d_call: .; cdr3_aa: CASSSPGPTRTDTQYF; cdr3_nt: TGTGCCAGCAGTTCTCCGGGGCCCACGAGGACAGATACGCAGTATTTT
v_call: TRBV29-1; j_call: TRBJ2-7; clone_size: .; d_call: .; cdr3_aa: CSISQGYEQYF; cdr3_nt: TGCAGCATAAGCCAGGGCTACGAGCAGTACTTC
v_call: TRBV7-7; j_call: TRBJ2-7; clone_size: .; d_call: TRBD2; cdr3_aa: CASSYRLANEQYF; cdr3_nt: TGTGCCAGCAGCTACCGACTAGCGAACGAGCAGTACTTC
v_call: TRBV9; j_call: TRBJ1-6; clone_size: .; d_call: .; cdr3_aa: CASSVVGGDNSPLHF; cdr3_nt: TGTGCCAGCAGCGTAGTCGGAGGGGATAATTCACCCCTCCACTTT
v_call: TRBV6-5; j_call: TRBJ2-4; clone_size: .; d_call: TRBD1; cdr3_aa: CASEETGRNIQYF; cdr3_nt: TGTGCCAGCGAAGAGACAGGGAGAAACATTCAGTACTTC
v_call: TRBV6-5; j_call: TRBJ1-2; clone_size: .; d_call: TRBD1; cdr3_aa: CASSSPGQGFNGYTF; cdr3_nt: TGTGCCAGCAGCTCTCCGGGACAGGGATTTAATGGCTACACCTTC
v_call: TRBV5-4; j_call: TRBJ2-1; clone_size: .; d_call: .; cdr3_aa: CASSPLPGTHEQFF; cdr3_nt: TGTGCCAGCAGCCCCTTGCCGGGGACGCATGAGCAGTTCTTC
v_call: TRBV5-6; j_call: TRBJ2-3; clone_size: once; d_call: TRBD2; cdr3_aa: CASSPLAGGLTDTQYF; cdr3_nt: TGTGCCAGCAGTCCACTAGCGGGAGGTCTGACAGATACGCAGTATTTT
v_call: TRBV7-8; j_call: TRBJ2-6; clone_size: .; d_call: .; cdr3_aa: CASSLGGGRGSGANVLTF; cdr3_nt: TGTGCCAGCAGCTTAGGAGGTGGGAGGGGGTCTGGGGCCAACGTCCTGACTTTC
v_call: TRBV14; j_call: TRBJ2-5; clone_size: .; d_call: .; cdr3_aa: CASSQDVAAVETQYF; cdr3_nt: TGTGCCAGCAGCCAAGATGTGGCGGCGGTAGAGACCCAGTACTTC
v_call: TRBV27; j_call: TRBJ2-7; clone_size: .; d_call: .; cdr3_aa: CASSRKAGSGPGEQYF; cdr3_nt: TGTGCCAGCAGCCGTAAGGCGGGAAGCGGCCCGGGGGAGCAGTACTTC
v_call: TRBV6-5; j_call: TRBJ1-1; clone_size: .; d_call: .; cdr3_aa: CASSYRQMNTEAFF; cdr3_nt: TGTGCCAGCAGTTACCGACAGATGAACACTGAAGCTTTCTTT
v_call: TRBV2; j_call: TRBJ2-1; clone_size: .; d_call: TRBD2; cdr3_aa: CASSYVAGQGDEQFF; cdr3_nt: TGTGCCAGCAGTTACGTAGCGGGCCAGGGCGATGAGCAGTTCTTC
v_call: TRBV11-2; j_call: TRBJ2-1; clone_size: .; d_call: .; cdr3_aa: CASSLGLYNEQFF; cdr3_nt: TGTGCCAGCAGCTTAGGCCTTTACAATGAGCAGTTCTTC
v_call: TRBV7-6; j_call: TRBJ2-3; clone_size: .; d_call: TRBD2; cdr3_aa: CASSYLAGSSTDTQYF; cdr3_nt: TGTGCCAGCAGCTACTTAGCGGGATCTAGCACAGATACGCAGTATTTT
v_call: TRBV7-3; j_call: TRBJ2-1; clone_size: .; d_call: TRBD1; cdr3_aa: CASSHRTGTGMNEQFF; cdr3_nt: TGTGCCAGCAGCCACCGAACCGGGACAGGGATGAATGAGCAGTTCTTC
v_call: TRBV7-3; j_call: TRBJ2-2; clone_size: .; d_call: .; cdr3_aa: CASSSGVNTGELFF; cdr3_nt: TGTGCCAGCAGCTCTGGGGTTAACACCGGGGAGCTGTTTTTT
v_call: TRBV7-9; j_call: TRBJ1-5; clone_size: .; d_call: TRBD1; cdr3_aa: CASGTGDQPQHF; cdr3_nt: TGTGCCAGCGGGACAGGGGATCAGCCCCAGCATTTT
v_call: TRBV4-2; j_call: TRBJ2-3; clone_size: once; d_call: TRBD1; cdr3_aa: CASSQLSGQPDTQYF; cdr3_nt: TGTGCCAGCAGCCAACTCTCGGGACAGCCAGATACGCAGTATTTT
v_call: TRBV7-3; j_call: TRBJ1-1; clone_size: .; d_call: .; cdr3_aa: CASSLWGFGGTEAFF; cdr3_nt: TGTGCCAGCAGCTTATGGGGTTTTGGAGGCACTGAAGCTTTCTTT
v_call: TRBV19; j_call: TRBJ2-1; clone_size: .; d_call: TRBD2; cdr3_aa: CASRLSGGVNEQFF; cdr3_nt: TGTGCCAGTAGACTTAGCGGGGGGGTGAATGAGCAGTTCTTC
v_call: TRBV5-1; j_call: TRBJ1-2; clone_size: .; d_call: .; cdr3_aa: CASSLVGGGRENYGYTF; cdr3_nt: TGCGCCAGCAGCTTGGTGGGCGGGGGGCGCGAGAACTATGGCTACACCTTC
v_call: TRBV11-2; j_call: TRBJ1-2; clone_size: .; d_call: .; cdr3_aa: CASSLTQLDSHGYTF; cdr3_nt: TGTGCCAGCAGCTTAACCCAGTTGGACAGCCATGGCTACACCTTC
v_call: TRBV7-8; j_call: TRBJ2-3; clone_size: once; d_call: .; cdr3_aa: CASSLGDWLTDTQYF; cdr3_nt: TGTGCCAGCAGCTTAGGGGACTGGCTCACAGATACGCAGTATTTT
v_call: TRBV30; j_call: TRBJ1-1; clone_size: .; d_call: .; cdr3_aa: CAWNPSNTEAFF; cdr3_nt: TGTGCCTGGAATCCGTCTAACACTGAAGCTTTCTTT